This paragraph covers one T cell receptor (beta chain) sequence. This sample was included in a study of blood T cell repertoires in COVID-19. About the study: Samples of COVID-19 (acute and convalescent) were obtained from the United States, Italy and Spain. Sample material is recorded as cDNA or gDNA derived from T cells, B-cell-depleted T cells, or PBMCs.

The authors' processing: Amplification of reference gene primers was used by the study to estimate nucleated cell counts. Using immunoSEQ multiplex PCR, the repertoire was profiled, and TCRdb retains in-frame clones only, with some absent. That table furnishes V, J and clone size, whereas the DNA furnished D and trimming. The sample lists under 250,000 clones, around nine tenths seen once, with approximately 1.5% in the top ten. The CDR3 is made up of 16 amino acids. V lost 0 bases to trimming and J lost 5 bases, with 17 bases between them. Germline V gene lookup returns CDR1 SGHRS and CDR2 YFSETQ. The TCR was taken from a woman aged 60-75 years who had recovered from COVID-19. V usage is TRBV5-1 and J usage is TRBJ1-2; a weak D match, TRBD1 (5 bases). The sample was peripheral blood. CDR3 sequence: CASSLEAGIDLYGYTF. The CDR3, as DNA: TGCGCCAGCAGCTTGGAGGCAGGGATTGACCTTTATGGCTACACCTTC. The full variable domain, with the rest looked up from reference TRBV5-1 and TRBJ1-2, is KAGVTQTPRYLIKTRGQQVTLSCSPISGHRSVSWYQQTPGQGLQFLFEYFSETQRNKGNFPGRFSGRQFSNSRSEMNVSTLELGDSALYLCASSLEAGIDLYGYTFGSGTRLTVV.